This TCR beta chain is drawn from a study of blood T cell repertoires in COVID-19 (dated by TCRdb to 2020 to 2022). Turning to the overall study: Collaborator samples came from the United States, Italy and Spain and covered acute and convalescent phases of COVID-19. Where available, HLA class I and class II types were taken from metadata supplied by the sample provider and were not determined by assay-based typing. Sample metadata almost always included a de-identified subject ID, COVID-19 status, age in years and sex. The dataset comprised deeply sampled blood TCRbeta repertoires from subjects exposed to, actively infected with, or recovered from COVID-19. The prospective study material was composed of cDNA or gDNA derived from T cells, B-cell-depleted T cells, or PBMCs. The samples were drawn from two sources: the first 160 participants of the ongoing ImmuneRACE study, and over 1,000 subjects contributed by 6 global collaborators. A freely available public database, intended as a resource for researchers studying the immune response to SARS-CoV-2, is where the repertoires were released. What the research found in general, with its limitations: The amount of clinical and demographic metadata varied by source and participant and was provided uncurated.

TCRbeta CDR3 regions were amplified from genomic DNA by means of the immunoSEQ Assay, a bias-controlled multiplex PCR. Regarding the original processing steps: The number of nucleated cells in each sample was estimated by amplification of reference gene primers within the assay. To quantify the absolute abundance of each unique TCRbeta CDR3 rearrangement, sequence reads were collapsed and filtered. For each sample, productive Simpson clonality was calculated as the square root of Simpson's diversity index over productive rearrangements. Held by TCRdb, this immuneACCESS table contains in-frame sequences only and omits some clones. Under half of the omission traces to an unresolved V gene where checked; the cause of the rest is unknown. Clonal size and the V and J genes are those of that table, whereas D and trimming came from the DNA. The sample records roughly 35,000 clones, approximately 81% of which are singletons. The ten largest clones take up approximately 14% of the sample.

Concerning this clone: Its antigen remains unidentified. Base qualities are not at hand, and no much larger clone is one base apart.

Collaborating institutions collected whole blood in K2EDTA tubes following their own protocols. For TCRbeta analysis, collaborator samples were shipped as frozen whole blood, as isolated PBMCs, or as DNA extracted from either sample type. The germline V gene (reference sequence) provides CDR1 MNHEY and CDR2 SMNVEV. V and J are truncated by 7 bases and 2 bases respectively, leaving an intervening sequence of 17 bases. The CDR3 holds 15 amino acids from the cysteine to the phenylalanine. Solely the CDR3 DNA is kept, with 45 bases framed from the first base. Sample: peripheral blood. In this chain, TRBV27 is recombined with TRBJ1-2; the D segment cannot be called with confidence. The TCR was taken from a human donor with acute or convalescent COVID-19. The donor label of this sample is uncertain. Read as DNA, the sequence is TGTGCCAGCACTCCCCCCGGGAGAACCAACTATGGCTACACCTTC. It is translated as CASTPPGRTNYGYTF.